Listed below are T cell receptor beta chains from one sample, sequenced in a study of TIL therapy for anti-PD-1-resistant metastatic lung cancer. Data came from immunoSEQ multiplex PCR; TCRdb stores just in-frame clones and leaves some out. This table has around 100,000 clones, around 71% appearing once. Sequencing was performed on tumor tissue, taken at baseline. The receptors shown here come from a person between 25 and 80 years old with non-small cell lung cancer. Both conserved end residues are part of each CDR3. The D gene is left open where the match is weak. The size entry is marked missing in some rows and otherwise reads once, few, many or a size class.

clone_size j_call v_call d_call cdr3_aa cdr3_nt
. TRBJ2-3 TRBV5-8 . CASSLYGSGDTQYF TGTGCCAGCAGCTTGTACGGGAGTGGAGATACGCAGTATTTT
. TRBJ2-3 TRBV5-4 TRBD2 CASSVRGLAGDRDTQYF TGTGCCAGCAGCGTACGCGGACTAGCGGGGGATCGGGATACGCAGTATTTT
. TRBJ1-2 TRBV10-2 . CASSDLVVRDGYTF TGCGCCAGCAGTGATTTGGTGGTGAGGGATGGCTACACCTTC
. TRBJ2-7 TRBV5-5 . CASSLFGGNEQYF TGTGCCAGCAGCTTGTTTGGGGGTAACGAGCAGTACTTC
. TRBJ1-1 TRBV6-6 . CASSSYNSDTEAFF TGTGCCAGCAGTTCTTACAATTCCGACACTGAAGCTTTCTTT
. TRBJ2-5 TRBV9 TRBD1 CASSPGGIQETQYF TGTGCCAGCAGCCCAGGGGGAATCCAAGAGACCCAGTACTTC
. TRBJ1-1 TRBV10-3 TRBD1 CAISGAGQGRRAFF TGTGCCATCAGTGGGGCGGGACAGGGGAGGCGAGCTTTCTTT
. TRBJ1-2 TRBV5-1 . CASSIGFYGYTF TGCGCCAGCAGTATAGGTTTCTATGGCTACACCTTC
few TRBJ2-2 TRBV9 . CASSDRNRWQDAGELFF TGTGCCAGCAGCGACAGAAACAGGTGGCAGGATGCCGGGGAGCTGTTTTTT
few TRBJ1-4 TRBV27 . CASSPDPDRFRANEKLFF TGTGCCAGCAGTCCCGACCCCGACAGGTTTAGGGCTAATGAAAAACTGTTTTTT
. TRBJ1-6 TRBV6-2/TRBV6-3 . CASSLWADLNSPLHF TGTGCCAGCAGTTTATGGGCGGACCTCAATTCACCCCTCCACTTT
few TRBJ1-5 TRBV19 . CASSTFGGSLPQHF TGTGCCAGTAGCACCTTTGGGGGGTCCCTGCCCCAGCATTTT
. TRBJ2-1 TRBV14 TRBD1 CASSQGQGYYNEQFF TGTGCCAGCAGCCAGGGACAGGGTTACTACAATGAGCAGTTCTTC
. TRBJ1-2 TRBV2 . CASSELGEGGYTF TGTGCCAGCAGTGAATTAGGGGAGGGCGGCTACACCTTC
. TRBJ1-6 TRBV25-1 . CASSEPRGKGSPLHF TGTGCCAGCAGTGAACCCCGGGGGAAAGGTTCACCCCTCCACTTT
. TRBJ2-7 TRBV11-2 . CASSLDPTVLGEQYF TGTGCCAGCAGCTTAGACCCGACCGTCCTGGGCGAGCAGTACTTC
. TRBJ2-7 TRBV5-4 . CASSSGSYEQYF TGTGCCAGCAGCTCCGGCTCCTACGAGCAGTACTTC
once TRBJ2-1 TRBV19 . CASSGGLLPSSYNEQFF TGTGCCAGTAGTGGGGGGCTTTTGCCTAGCTCCTACAATGAGCAGTTCTTC
. TRBJ1-5 TRBV28 TRBD1 CASSTYRDRVGQPQHF TGTGCCAGCAGTACCTACCGGGACAGGGTAGGACAGCCCCAGCATTTT
few TRBJ2-1 TRBV9 . CASSETESSYNEQFF TGTGCCAGCAGCGAAACAGAAAGCTCCTACAATGAGCAGTTCTTC
. TRBJ1-2 TRBV3-1/TRBV3-2 TRBD1 CASSQSEYRGSYGYTF TGTGCCAGCAGCCAATCGGAATACAGGGGTAGCTATGGCTACACCTTC
. TRBJ2-7 TRBV4-3 TRBD2 CASSQVALAGYEQYF TGCGCCAGCAGCCAAGTCGCACTAGCGGGCTACGAGCAGTACTTC
. TRBJ2-2 TRBV30 TRBD2 CAWSRLGAGANTGELFF TGTGCCTGGAGTCGTTTGGGAGCGGGGGCGAACACCGGGGAGCTGTTTTTT
. TRBJ2-7 TRBV5-4 TRBD1 CASSSRDRSLGEQYF TGTGCCAGCAGCTCAAGGGACAGGTCATTAGGCGAGCAGTACTTC